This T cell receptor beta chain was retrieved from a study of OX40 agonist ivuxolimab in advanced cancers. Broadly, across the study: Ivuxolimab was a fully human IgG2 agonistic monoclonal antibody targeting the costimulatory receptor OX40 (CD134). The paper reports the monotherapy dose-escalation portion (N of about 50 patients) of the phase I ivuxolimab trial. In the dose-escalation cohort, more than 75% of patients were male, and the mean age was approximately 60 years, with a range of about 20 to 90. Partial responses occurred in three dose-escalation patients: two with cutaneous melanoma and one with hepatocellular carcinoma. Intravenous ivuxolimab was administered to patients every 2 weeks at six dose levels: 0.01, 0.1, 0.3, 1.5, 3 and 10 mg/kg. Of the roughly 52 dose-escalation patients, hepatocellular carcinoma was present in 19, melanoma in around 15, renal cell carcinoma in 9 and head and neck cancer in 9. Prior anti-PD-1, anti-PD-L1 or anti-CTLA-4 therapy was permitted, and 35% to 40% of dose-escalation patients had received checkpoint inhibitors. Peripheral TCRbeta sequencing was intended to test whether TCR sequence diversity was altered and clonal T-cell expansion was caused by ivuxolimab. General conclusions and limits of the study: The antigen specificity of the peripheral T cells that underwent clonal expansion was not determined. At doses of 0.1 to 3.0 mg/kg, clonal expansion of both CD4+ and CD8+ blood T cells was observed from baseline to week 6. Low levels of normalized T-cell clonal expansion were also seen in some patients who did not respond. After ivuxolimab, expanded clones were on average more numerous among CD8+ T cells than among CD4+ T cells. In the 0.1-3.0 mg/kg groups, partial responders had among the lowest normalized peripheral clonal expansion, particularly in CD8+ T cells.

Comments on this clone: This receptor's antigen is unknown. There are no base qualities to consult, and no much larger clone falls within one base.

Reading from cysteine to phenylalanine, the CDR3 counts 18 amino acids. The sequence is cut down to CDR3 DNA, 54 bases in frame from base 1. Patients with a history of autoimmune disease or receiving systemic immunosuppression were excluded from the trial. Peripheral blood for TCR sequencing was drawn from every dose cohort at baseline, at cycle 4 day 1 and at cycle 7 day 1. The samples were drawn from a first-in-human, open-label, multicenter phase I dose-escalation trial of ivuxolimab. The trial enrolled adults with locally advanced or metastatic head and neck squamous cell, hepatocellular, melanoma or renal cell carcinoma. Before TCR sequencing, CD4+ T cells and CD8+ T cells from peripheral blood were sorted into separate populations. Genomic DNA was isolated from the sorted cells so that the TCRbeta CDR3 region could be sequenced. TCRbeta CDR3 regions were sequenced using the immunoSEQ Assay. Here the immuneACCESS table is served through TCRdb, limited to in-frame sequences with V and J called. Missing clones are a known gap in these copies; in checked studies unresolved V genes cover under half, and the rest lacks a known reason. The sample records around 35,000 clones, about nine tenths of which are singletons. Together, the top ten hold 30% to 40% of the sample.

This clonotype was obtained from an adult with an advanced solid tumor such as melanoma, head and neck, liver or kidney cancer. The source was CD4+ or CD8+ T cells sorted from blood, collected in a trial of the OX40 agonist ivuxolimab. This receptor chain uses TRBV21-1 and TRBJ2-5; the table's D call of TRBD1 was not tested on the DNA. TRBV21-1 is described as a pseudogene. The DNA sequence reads TGTGCCAGCAGCACTCTAAACTACTCCACAGGGGAGCGGGAGACCCAGTACTTC. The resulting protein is CASSTLNYSTGERETQYF.